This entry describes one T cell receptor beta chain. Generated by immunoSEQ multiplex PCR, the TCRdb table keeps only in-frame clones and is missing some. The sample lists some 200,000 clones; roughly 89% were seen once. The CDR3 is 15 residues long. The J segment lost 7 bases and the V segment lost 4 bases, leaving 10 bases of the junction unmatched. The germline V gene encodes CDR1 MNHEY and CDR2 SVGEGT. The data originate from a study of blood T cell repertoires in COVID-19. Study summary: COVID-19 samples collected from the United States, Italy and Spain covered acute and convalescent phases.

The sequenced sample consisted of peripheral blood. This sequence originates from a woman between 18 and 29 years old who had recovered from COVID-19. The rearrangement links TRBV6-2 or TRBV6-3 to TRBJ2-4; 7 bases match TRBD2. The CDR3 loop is CASSSAGVGVNIQYF. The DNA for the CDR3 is TGTGCCAGCAGTTCCGCGGGAGTAGGGGTTAACATTCAGTACTTC.